These T cell receptor beta chains were read from a single sample in a study of CD8+CD57+ T cells in acquired aplastic anemia. TCRdb reanalysed the reads using MiXCR and keeps one entry per CDR3 protein. Of 200,000 to 300,000 distinct CDR3 sequences in the sample, about 80% are singletons; the top ten hold over 35%. Sequenced material: sorted CD4+, CD8+, or CD8+CD57+ T cells (not recorded which) from PBMCs. These receptors all come from a human donor with aplastic anemia. Each CDR3 is given with its conserved first and last residue. Each record gives: J gene, D gene, V gene, clone size, CDR3 protein, CDR3 DNA. A D gene is named only where the DNA matches it firmly. Size is omitted from some rows. Given values are once, few, many or a class for expanded clones.

TRBJ2-3 TRBD1 TRBV7-9 NA CASSPRTGPTAPQF TGTGCCAGCAGCCCACGGACAGGGCCCACAGCTCCGCAGTTT
TRBJ2-1 NA TRBV7-8 NA CASSVGGGPGDNEQFF TGTGCCAGCAGCGTAGGGGGAGGACCGGGAGACAATGAGCAGTTCTTC
TRBJ2-3 NA TRBV27 NA CASSLSLGRLNTKYF TGTGCCAGCAGTTTAAGTCTAGGCCGACTAAATACGAAGTATTTT
TRBJ2-6 NA TRBV5-1 NA CASSLACGGGANVLTF TGCGCCAGCAGCTTAGCTTGTGGCGGCGGGGCCAACGTCCTGACTTTC
TRBJ2-3 NA TRBV7-9 NA CASSLAGSYGANTQYF TGTGCCAGCAGCTTAGCGGGTAGCTACGGGGCCAACACCCAGTATTTT
TRBJ1-1 NA TRBV9 NA CASSVEVGDTAEAFF TGTGCCAGCAGTGTAGAAGTGGGGGACACCGCTGAAGCTTTCTTT
TRBJ2-1 TRBD1 TRBV19 NA CASSVTGKTSNKQFF TGTGCCAGTAGTGTGACAGGGAAGACTTCCAATAAGCAGTTCTTC
TRBJ2-3 NA TRBV25-1 NA CASGECGTDTQYF TGTGCCAGCGGTGAATGTGGCACAGATACGCAGTATTTT
TRBJ2-1 TRBD2 TRBV7-4 NA CASSVPSGSPSSAQFF TGTGCCAGCAGCGTCCCTAGCGGGAGTCCCTCTAGTGCGCAGTTCTTC
TRBJ2-5 NA TRBV7-9 once CAGRRGSEQETQYF TGTGCCGGACGCAGAGGCAGCGAGCAAGAGACCCAGTACTTC
TRBJ1-1 NA TRBV7-9 NA CASSSENTEAFF TGTGCCAGCAGCTCCGAGAACACTGAAGCTTTCTTT
TRBJ1-1 NA TRBV11-3 NA CASSLDLAITIEAFF TGTGCCAGCAGCTTAGATCTAGCAATTACCATTGAAGCTTTCTTT
TRBJ2-3 NA TRBV6-5 NA CASSLTGSSTDTQYF TGTGCCAGCAGCCTGACAGGTTCTTCCACAGATACGCAGTATTTT
TRBJ1-5 TRBD1 TRBV2 NA CASSESTGTQPQHF TGTGCCAGCAGTGAATCGACAGGGACCCAGCCCCAGCATTTT
TRBJ1-2 NA TRBV10-3 NA CAISGTRGAAYGQSF TGTGCCATCAGCGGGACAAGGGGCGCCGCCTATGGCCAGTCCTTC
TRBJ2-7 NA TRBV7-2 NA CASSPSPSAAYEQF TGTGCCAGCAGCCCAAGCCCTAGCGCGGCCTACGAGCAGTTC
TRBJ2-3 NA TRBV7-8 NA CASSFGGRDTTHF TGTGCCAGCAGCTTCGGGGGCAGAGACACTACGCATTTT
TRBJ1-1 NA TRBV6-2/TRBV6-3 many CASSYMGNTEAFF TGTGCCAGCAGTTATATGGGGAACACTGAAGCTTTCTTT
TRBJ2-5 TRBD2 TRBV12-3/TRBV12-4 NA CASSLIAGTETQYF TGTGCCAGCAGTTTAATAGCGGGGACGGAGACCCAGTACTTC
TRBJ2-3 NA TRBV19 NA CASSQGGGGATDPQYF TGTGCCAGCAGCCAAGGGGGAGGGGGAGCAACAGATCCGCAGTATTTT
TRBJ2-7 NA TRBV15 NA CASSYVQVTYEQYF TGTGCCAGCAGCTACGTGCAGGTTACCTACGAGCAGTACTTC
TRBJ2-5 NA TRBV7-2 NA CARQWARGADYF NA
TRBJ2-5 NA TRBV7-3 once CASQANRETQYF TGTGCCAGCCAGGCGAATAGGGAGACCCAGTACTTC
TRBJ2-5 TRBD2 TRBV9 once CASSVGLAGGTQYF TGTGCCAGCAGCGTGGGACTAGCGGGGGGGACCCAGTACTTC
TRBJ1-2 NA TRBV3-2 NA CASSLWVGADYGYTF TGTGCCAGCAGCCTGTGGGTTGGTGCCGACTATGGCTACACCTTC
TRBJ2-3 TRBD2 TRBV7-2 many CASSSFSGRSDTQYF TGTGCCAGCAGCTCGTTTAGCGGGAGGTCGGATACGCAGTATTTT
TRBJ2-7 NA TRBV15 NA CATSPQGMDYEQYF TGTGCCACCAGCCCACAGGGTATGGACTATGAGCAGTACTTC
TRBJ1-1 NA TRBV7-9 NA CAISAHGTGNTEAFF TGTGCCATCAGCGCACATGGAACGGGGAACACTGAAGCTTTCTTT
TRBJ2-5 TRBD2 TRBV7-9 NA CASSCQSNGGSDEF TGTGCCAGCAGCTGTCAAAGCAACGGGGGGAGCGATGAGTTC
TRBJ2-1 NA TRBV19 NA CASSPSWAGNEQFF TGTGCCAGTAGTCCTTCATGGGCTGGAAATGAGCAGTTCTTC
TRBJ2-3 NA TRBV7-3 NA CASSSGGGGDTQYF TGTGCCAGCAGCTCCGGGGGAGGTGGCGATACGCAGTATTTT
TRBJ2-5 NA TRBV15 NA CAISRGSSQETQYF TGTGCAATCAGCAGGGGCAGCAGCCAAGAGACCCAGTACTTC
TRBJ2-1 NA TRBV9 NA CASGGARTSGFYEQFF TGTGCCAGCGGAGGAGCCAGGACCAGTGGTTTCTATGAGCAGTTCTTC
TRBJ1-3 NA TRBV11-2 NA CASSPQNSVSGNTIYF TGTGCCAGCTCACCACAGAACAGCGTCTCTGGAAACACCATATATTTT
TRBJ2-5 NA TRBV7-8 NA CASSSRGTNETQYF TGTGCCAGCAGCTCAAGGGGGACAAACGAGACCCAGTACTTC
TRBJ2-7 NA TRBV15 NA CASGGRGLASEQYF TGTGCCAGCGGCGGCCGGGGCCTAGCCTCGGAGCAGTACTTC